Below, 13 T cell receptor beta chains from the same sample are listed, as sequenced in a study of spatial heterogeneity in lung cancer. Sample time point: sample taken at primary tumor resection. The study sequenced unsorted whole RNA from tumor, nontumor lung or frozen PBMC. Each CDR3 protein gets one entry after TCRdb re-called the 5' RACE reads with MiXCR. The table shows roughly 48,000 distinct CDR3 sequences, with 5.3% occurring only once. The sample here was PBMCs, taken at surgery. Receptors originate from a male donor with early-stage non-small cell lung cancer.

This clonotype was seen many times. The chain couples TRBV7-6 to TRBJ2-5, with a weak D call TRBD2 (6 bases). CDR1 and CDR2 (germline): SGHVS, FNYEAQ. The V and J ends lost 0 bases and 1 base respectively, with 18 bases between them. The CDR3 length is 18 residues. The CDR3 loop is CASSLALGLAESQETQYF. CDR3 nucleotides: TGTGCCAGCAGCTTAGCGCTGGGACTTGCGGAATCCCAAGAGACCCAGTACTTC.

Ten or more counts support this clonotype. This chain uses TRBV11-2 with TRBJ1-2, with D unclear. The CDR3 consists of 14 residues. Deletions cut 5 bases from V and 5 bases from J, with 15 bases between. Germline V lookup: CDR1 SGHAT, CDR2 FQNNGV. The CDR3 reads CASSLRTDYYGYTF. The CDR3 bases are TGTGCCAGCAGCCTCCGGACTGATTATTATGGCTACACCTTC.

This clonotype was recorded a few times. The chain joins TRBV9 to TRBJ2-1, with 9 bases lining up with TRBD2. This CDR3 region has 16 residues. CDR1 and CDR2 (germline): SGDLS, YYNGEE. With V trimmed by 3 bases and J by 0 bases, 4 bases remained unmatched. The CDR3, as DNA: TGTGCCAGCAGCGCCGGGACTAGCTCCTCCTACAATGAGCAGTTCTTC. Translated, it gives CASSAGTSSSYNEQFF.

In its sample, this clonotype was seen many times. The rearrangement links TRBV5-1 to TRBJ2-5; D not resolved. CDR3 length: 14 residues. Germline V lookup: CDR1 SGHRS, CDR2 YFSETQ. Trimming took 0 bases from V and 1 from J, leaving 7 bases between them. The CDR3 DNA sequence: TGCGCCAGCAGCTTGGTGGGCAGCCAAGAGACCCAGTACTTC. Its protein product is CASSLVGSQETQYF. The full variable domain, its missing parts supplied by reference TRBV5-1 and TRBJ2-5, is KAGVTQTPRYLIKTRGQQVTLSCSPISGHRSVSWYQQTPGQGLQFLFEYFSETQRNKGNFPGRFSGRQFSNSRSEMNVSTLELGDSALYLCASSLVGSQETQYFGPGTRLLVL.

At least ten counts were recorded for this clonotype. The CDR3 DNA reads as TGCAGTGCTATTCCTAGCGGGGCGACTGGGGAGCTGTTTTTT. As protein: CSAIPSGATGELFF. The chain is built from TRBV20-1 and TRBJ2-2, with 9 nucleotides matching TRBD2. Per germline, CDR1 DFQATT and CDR2 SNEGSKA (reference sequence). This CDR3 is built from 14 residues. The junction had 8 bases not matched to a gene; V was cut back by 4 bases and J by 8 bases.

This clonotype was counted many times. This CDR3 is CAWSRRDGVETQYF. Here the CDR3 DNA reads TGTGCCTGGAGTCGTAGAGACGGAGTGGAGACCCAGTACTTC. The gene calls are TRBV30 and TRBJ2-5; D not certain. Between the trimmed V and J ends, which lost 2 bases and 5 bases, there was a span of 15 bases. The CDR3 extends over 14 amino acids. Germline lookup yields CDR1 GTSNPN and CDR2 SVGIG (reference sequence).

This clonotype was counted at least ten times. The chain is built from TRBV30 and TRBJ2-4; D is unclear. The CDR3 length is 11 residues. With 2 bases removed from V and 5 bases from J, the gap between germline ends came to 4 bases. Germline CDR1 reads GTSNPN; CDR2 reads SVGIG (reference sequence). This chain's CDR3 is CAWSRENIQYF. The CDR3 DNA sequence: TGTGCCTGGAGTAGAGAAAACATTCAGTACTTC.

This clonotype was observed at least ten times. The genes are TRBV7-9 and TRBJ2-7, with 9 bases matching TRBD1. Germline-derived CDR1 and CDR2 are SEHNR and FQNEAQ (reference sequence). This CDR3 has 17 residues. J lost 4 bases, V lost 4 bases, and 14 bases had no gene match. The CDR3 loop reads CASSSGSRTGAFYEQYF. The CDR3 DNA follows: TGTGCCAGCAGCTCAGGGTCGAGGACAGGGGCATTTTACGAGCAGTACTTC.

This clonotype was recorded at least ten times. V usage is TRBV20-1 and J usage is TRBJ1-4; unclear D gene. V gave up 2 bases and J gave up 0 bases, with 7 bases separating them. The CDR3 sequence is 14 residues long. Germline CDR1 reads DFQATT; CDR2 reads SNEGSKA (reference sequence). CDR3 protein: CSARTGATNEKLFF. DNA of the CDR3: TGCAGTGCTAGAACCGGGGCAACTAATGAAAAACTGTTTTTT.

This clonotype was found a few times. The chain employs TRBV10-1 and TRBJ2-4; D unresolved. The germline V gene has CDR1 WNHNN and CDR2 SYGVQD (reference sequence). Trimming stripped 6 bases from V and 0 bases from J, with 9 bases between. The CDR3 loop spans 14 amino acids. In DNA, the CDR3 is TGCGCCAGCAGGTCGGGTGTAGCCAAAAACATTCAGTACTTC. This sequence encodes CASRSGVAKNIQYF.

This clonotype was seen only a few times. The V gene is TRBV11-2, the J gene TRBJ2-2; 11 bases agree with TRBD1. CDR3 size: 17 residues. Trimming took 5 bases from V and 4 from J; bases not matched to a gene: 9. Germline lookup yields CDR1 SGHAT and CDR2 FQNNGV. As DNA, the CDR3 is TGTGCCAGCAGCCCCCCGGGACAGGGGGTGGGCACCGGGGAGCTGTTTTTT. Its protein product is CASSPPGQGVGTGELFF.

This clonotype was counted ten times or more. The chain recombines TRBV6-2 or TRBV6-3 with TRBJ2-5; a weak D match, TRBD1 (6 bases). The CDR3 extends over 16 amino acids. Per germline, CDR1 MNHEY and CDR2 SVGEGT. Trimming left V 0 bases short and J 0 bases short, with 11 bases between. CDR3 amino acids: CASSYSTGWNQETQYF. The CDR3 coding sequence is TGTGCCAGCAGTTACTCAACAGGGTGGAACCAAGAGACCCAGTACTTC.

This clonotype was seen repeatedly, ten times or more. The rearrangement links TRBV5-6 to TRBJ2-5; TRBD2 agrees at 14 bases. The CDR3 is made up of 16 amino acids. CDR1 SGHDT and CDR2 YYEEEE come from the germline V gene. V shed 4 bases, J shed 4 bases, and the junction held 6 bases outside the gene matches. DNA of the CDR3: TGTGCCAGCAGCAGAGGGACTAGCGGGAGCAGAGAGACCCAGTACTTC. Protein product: CASSRGTSGSRETQYF.